This T cell receptor (beta chain) was identified in a study of cytomegalovirus exposure and HLA in healthy donors. In germline, CDR1 is SQVTM, CDR2 ANQGSEA. This CDR3 contains 13 residues. To note about this clone: Its antigen is unidentified. One end of the junction does not line up with germline, which may come from a read error.

Profiled with immunoSEQ multiplex PCR; TCRdb holds only in-frame clones, not every one. The repertoire holds about 120,000 clones, with around 90% as singletons. General observations from the study: Some TCR beta chains (roughly 150 of them) were listed as cytomegalovirus-associated.

The TCR was taken from a woman between 18 and 29 years old in good health and CMV-seronegative. What was sequenced was PBMCs. The V and J genes are TRBV29-1 and TRBJ1-2, with 8 bases lining up with TRBD1. The CDR3 DNA follows: TGCAGCGTGGAAGGACAGGGTCTAGGGGGCTACACCTTC. It specifies CSVEGQGLGGYTF.